A single sample gave rise to the 18 T cell receptor beta chains below, sequenced in a study of regulatory T cells in long-lasting Graves disease. Documented time point: newly diagnosed GD, antithyroid drugs for less than 3 months. RNA extracted from PBMCs served as the sequencing template. To make TCR beta libraries, researchers used iRepertoire HTBI primers and Arm-PCR of CDR3 regions. MiXCR, run by TCRdb on the multiplex PCR reads, gives a single entry per CDR3 protein. This table holds fewer than 500,000 distinct CDR3 sequences, around 16% found once. These data were also filed under a second study, of T cells in Graves' hyperthyroidism and ophthalmopathy.

The sample consisted of peripheral blood mononuclear cells (PBMCs), taken at new diagnosis, from a patient treated with antithyroid drugs. All receptors derive from a man between 40 and 49 years old with Graves disease.

This clonotype was detected many times. The chain carries TRBV7-9 and TRBJ2-1; a possible D gene is TRBD2 (6 bases). Looked up from germline, CDR1 is SEHNR and CDR2 is FQNEAQ (reference sequence). CDR3 length equals 10 residues. V lost 5 bases to trimming and J lost 10 bases, with 6 bases between them. The CDR3, as DNA: TGTGCCAGCAGCGGACTAGAGCAGTTCTTC. This sequence encodes CASSGLEQFF.

Worth noting for this clonotype: This could be a read error, since a much larger clone is one nucleotide away. The chain carries TRBV7-3 and TRBJ1-1, with D possibly matching TRBD1 (5 bases). Between the trimmed V and J ends, which lost 4 bases and 0 bases, there was a span of 12 bases. This CDR3 has 15 amino acids. The germline V gene encodes CDR1 SGHTA and CDR2 FQGTGA. CDR3 protein: CASSSKGPVNTEAFF. The CDR3 nucleotides read TGTGCCAGCAGCTCGAAGGGACCGGTGAACACTGAAGCTTTCTTT.

The chain's CDR3 is CSARDRTGRRYGYTF. The CDR3 DNA reads TGCAGTGCTAGAGATCGGACAGGGCGGCGGTATGGCTACACCTTC. The chain employs TRBV20-1 and TRBJ1-2; TRBD1 aligns across 8 bases. V trimming: 0 bases; J trimming: 5 bases; junction bases outside the gene matches: 8. The length of the CDR3 is 15 residues. CDR1 is DFQATT and CDR2 is SNEGSKA in the germline V gene (reference sequence).

This clonotype showed up many times. The chain has TRBV7-3 and TRBJ2-3; 7 bases agree with TRBD2. Trimming cost V 3 bases and J 4 bases; bases outside gene matches: 7. Germline CDR1 SGHTA, CDR2 FQGTGA. The CDR3 loop spans 15 amino acids. CDR3 region: CASSLTGGGSDTQYF. The CDR3 DNA follows: TGTGCCAGCAGCTTGACGGGAGGAGGGTCAGATACGCAGTATTTT.

Comment on this clonotype: With a much larger clone just one base away, this may be a read error. The V call is TRBV11-2, the J call TRBJ2-1, with no clear D. CDR1 SGHAT and CDR2 FQNNGV come from the germline V gene. The CDR3 consists of 12 residues. The DNA of the CDR3 is TGTGCCAACAGCTTACTCTACAATGAGCAGTTCTTC. Protein product: CANSLLYNEQFF.

This clonotype has at least ten counts. The rearrangement uses TRBV11-2 and TRBJ1-6, with no clear D. Per germline, CDR1 SGHAT and CDR2 FQNNGV. The CDR3 sequence is 14 residues long. Trimming left V 5 bases short and J 7 bases short, with 12 bases between. The CDR3, as DNA: TGTGCCAGCAGCCGGGATCCGAGGAATTCACCCCTCCACTTT. Amino acids: CASSRDPRNSPLHF.

The table lists this clonotype with many counts. The V gene is TRBV27, the J gene TRBJ2-7; 8 bases align to TRBD1. With 3 bases clipped from V and 12 bases from J, the junction kept 4 bases outside the gene matches. The CDR3 loop spans 11 amino acids. Germline V gene sequence: CDR1 MNHEY, CDR2 SMNVEV (reference sequence). CDR3 in amino acids: CASSLVQGAYF. Written as DNA, the CDR3 is TGTGCCAGCAGTTTGGTGCAGGGGGCGTACTTC.

This clonotype came up a few times. CDR3 bases: TGTGCCAGCAGTTCGGGGGGGGAAAAACTGTTTTTT. Translated, it gives CASSSGGEKLFF. This chain connects TRBV28 to TRBJ1-4, with a weak D call TRBD1 (5 bases). The CDR3 covers 12 residues. The V gene lost 4 bases and the J gene lost 8 bases, with 8 bases spanning the gap. The V gene's germline CDR1 is MDHEN and CDR2 SYDVKM.

This clonotype has a count of ten or more. The V and J genes are TRBV2 and TRBJ1-4, with D unclear. Trimming shortened V by 4 bases and J by 0 bases, and 6 bases separated the two germline ends. This CDR3 comprises 14 residues. Per germline, CDR1 SNHLY and CDR2 FYNNEI. CDR3 nucleotide sequence: TGTGCCAGCAGTGTGGGGTCAACTAATGAAAAACTGTTTTTT. Amino acids: CASSVGSTNEKLFF.

This clonotype was seen only a few times. The CDR3 nucleotides are TGTGCCAGCAGTCCACAGGGTCCGGCTGAAGCTTTCTTT. Amino acids: CASSPQGPAEAFF. The V call is TRBV27, the J call TRBJ1-1, with a tentative D call TRBD1 (6 bases). Trimming cost V 5 bases and J 6 bases, with 13 bases left between them. CDR1 is MNHEY, CDR2 SMNVEV, per germline (reference sequence). CDR3 length: 13 amino acids.

This clonotype was counted ten times or more. V and J are TRBV3-1 and TRBJ2-5, with TRBD1 as a possible D gene (5 bases). V lost 2 bases and J lost 0, with 7 bases in between. CDR3 size: 14 residues. CDR1 is LGHDT, CDR2 YNNKEL, per germline (reference sequence). CDR3 amino acids: CASSQLTDQETQYF. The CDR3 DNA reads TGTGCCAGCAGCCAACTGACAGACCAAGAGACCCAGTACTTC.

For this clonotype: A much larger clone differs from this one at a single base, so this may be a read error. The V gene is TRBV30, the J gene TRBJ2-7; maybe TRBD1 (6 bases). The length of the CDR3 is 15 residues. Per germline, CDR1 GTSNPN and CDR2 SVGIG (reference sequence). Trimming left V 0 bases short and J 4 bases short, with 16 bases between. The DNA of the CDR3 is TGTGCCTGGAGTGTACCGGGACATGGAAGGTACGAGCAGTACTTC. Translated: CAWSVPGHGRYEQYF.

A few counts support this clonotype. The gene calls are TRBV29-1 and TRBJ2-5; D possibly corresponds to TRBD2 (6 bases). Germline CDR1 SQVTM, CDR2 ANQGSEA. V lost 3 bases and J 3 bases, leaving 17 bases between the germline ends. The CDR3 is made up of 15 amino acids. The CDR3: CSVDSFGTQEETQYF. CDR3 nucleotide sequence: TGCAGCGTTGACTCCTTCGGGACTCAGGAAGAGACCCAGTACTTC.

This chain joins TRBV6-1 and TRBJ2-1; tentatively, D is TRBD1 (5 bases). CDR3 length equals 14 residues. Per germline, CDR1 MNHNS and CDR2 SASEGT. V was pared by 7 bases and J by 5 bases, with 15 bases between. CDR3 in amino acids: CASMGRSFDNEQFF. For the CDR3, the DNA is TGTGCCAGCATGGGGCGGTCGTTCGACAATGAGCAGTTCTTC.

As concerns this clonotype: Lacking the conserved final phenylalanine or tryptophan, this CDR3 likely reflects a read error. The chain couples TRBV11-2 to TRBJ1-1; D is unclear. V lost 2 bases, J lost 1 base, and 5 bases lay in between. CDR1 and CDR2 from the germline V gene are SGHAT and FQNNGV. CDR3 length: 13 residues. The CDR3 protein is CASSLTPNTEAFI. The CDR3 DNA follows: TGTGCCAGCAGCTTAACCCCGAACACTGAAGCTTTCATT.

The table lists this clonotype with many counts. V is TRBV20-1 and J is TRBJ1-5; D is perhaps TRBD1 (5 bases). Germline assignment: CDR1 DFQATT and CDR2 SNEGSKA (reference sequence). The V end was cut by 0 bases, the J end by 7 bases, with 13 bases between. The CDR3 is 14 residues long. CDR3 sequence: CSAREGGAGQPQHF. CDR3 sequence (DNA): TGCAGTGCTAGAGAAGGTGGGGCGGGACAGCCCCAGCATTTT.

In the case of this clonotype: With a much larger clone just one base away, this may be a read error. The chain carries TRBV11-3 and TRBJ1-1, with a tentative D call TRBD1 (6 bases). The CDR3 is made up of 15 amino acids. Trimming removed 1 base at V and 4 bases at J, with 13 bases between. Germline values: CDR1 SGHNT, CDR2 YENEEA. For the CDR3, the DNA is TGTGCCAGCAGCTTAGGGCAGGGGTTGAGCACTGAAGCTTTCTTT. Its translation is CASSLGQGLSTEAFF. Based on the CDR3 plus reference TRBV11-3 and TRBJ1-1, the full variable domain is EAGVVQSPRYKIIEKKQPVAFWCNPISGHNTLYWYLQNLGQGPELLIRYENEEAVDDSQLPKDRFSAERLKGVDSTLKIQPAELGDSAVYLCASSLGQGLSTEAFFGQGTRLTVV.

This clonotype came up many times. This chain uses TRBV28 with TRBJ2-7; perhaps TRBD2 as D (6 bases). Trimming removed 8 bases from V and 5 bases from J, with 16 bases in between. Germline values: CDR1 MDHEN, CDR2 SYDVKM. The length of the CDR3 is 13 residues. CDR3 sequence reads: CASLGGAQNEQYF. In DNA form, the CDR3 reads TGTGCCAGCCTCGGCGGGGCTCAGAACGAGCAGTACTTC.